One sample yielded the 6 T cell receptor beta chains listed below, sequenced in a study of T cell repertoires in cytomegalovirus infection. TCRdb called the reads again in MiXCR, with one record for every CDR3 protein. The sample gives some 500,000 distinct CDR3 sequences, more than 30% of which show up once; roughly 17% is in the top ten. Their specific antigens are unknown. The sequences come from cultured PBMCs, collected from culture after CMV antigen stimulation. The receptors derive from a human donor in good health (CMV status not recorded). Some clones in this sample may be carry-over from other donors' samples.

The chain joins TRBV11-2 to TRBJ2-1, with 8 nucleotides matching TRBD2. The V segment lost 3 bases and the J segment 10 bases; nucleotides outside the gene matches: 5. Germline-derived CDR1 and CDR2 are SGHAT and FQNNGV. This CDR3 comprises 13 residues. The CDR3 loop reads CASSFPSGSEQFF. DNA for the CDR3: TGTGCCAGCAGCTTTCCTAGCGGGTCGGAGCAGTTCTTC.

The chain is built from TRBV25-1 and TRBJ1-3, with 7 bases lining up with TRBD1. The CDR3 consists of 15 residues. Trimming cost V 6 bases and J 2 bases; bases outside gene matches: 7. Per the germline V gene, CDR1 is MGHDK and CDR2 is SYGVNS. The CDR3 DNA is TGTGCCAGCAGAAACGACAGGGCCACTGGAAACACCATATATTTT. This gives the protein CASRNDRATGNTIYF.

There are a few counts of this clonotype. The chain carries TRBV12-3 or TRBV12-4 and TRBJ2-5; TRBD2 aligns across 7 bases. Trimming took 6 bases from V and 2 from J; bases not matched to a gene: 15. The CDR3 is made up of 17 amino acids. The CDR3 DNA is TGTGCCAGCAGGAGGTACGGGGCGGGAGAGTGGCAAGAGACCCAGTACTTC. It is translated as CASRRYGAGEWQETQYF.

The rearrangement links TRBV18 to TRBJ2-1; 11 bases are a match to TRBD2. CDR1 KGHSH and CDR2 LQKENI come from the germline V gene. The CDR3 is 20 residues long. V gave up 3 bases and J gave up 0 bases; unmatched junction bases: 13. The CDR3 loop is CASSPFSPSGRSSSYNEQFF. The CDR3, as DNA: TGTGCCAGCTCACCTTTCTCCCCTAGCGGGAGGTCGAGCTCCTACAATGAGCAGTTCTTC.

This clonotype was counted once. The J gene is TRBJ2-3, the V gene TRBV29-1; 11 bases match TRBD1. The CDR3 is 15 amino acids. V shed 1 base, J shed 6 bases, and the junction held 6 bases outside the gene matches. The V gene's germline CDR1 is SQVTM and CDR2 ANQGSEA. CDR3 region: CSVEGTGGFSDTQYF. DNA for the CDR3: TGCAGCGTTGAAGGGACAGGGGGCTTTTCCGATACGCAGTATTTT.

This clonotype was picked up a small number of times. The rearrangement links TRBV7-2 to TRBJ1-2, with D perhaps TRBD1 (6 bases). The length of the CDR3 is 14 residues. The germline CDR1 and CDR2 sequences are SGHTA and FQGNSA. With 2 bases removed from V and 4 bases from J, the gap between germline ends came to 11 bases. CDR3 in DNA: TGTGCCAGCAGCTTATACAGGGACGGCTATGGCTACACCTTC. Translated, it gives CASSLYRDGYGYTF.